One sample yielded the 18 T cell receptor beta chains listed below, sequenced in a study of blood T cell repertoires in COVID-19. Profiling relied on immunoSEQ multiplex PCR, and the TCRdb table lists in-frame clones only, not all of them. The sample holds about 100,000 clones; about 90% are singletons and the top ten take approximately 15%. Sequenced input: peripheral blood. Receptors were obtained from a man in his fifties or sixties with acute or convalescent COVID-19.

The gene calls are TRBV6-5 and TRBJ1-3, with D possibly matching TRBD1 (6 bases). There are 15 residues in the CDR3. Germline CDR1 and CDR2: MNHEY and SVGAGI. The ends were cut back, 3 bases at V and 3 bases at J, with 12 bases in the middle. The chain's CDR3 is CASSYEGGGGNTIYF. The CDR3 DNA reads as TGTGCCAGCAGTTATGAAGGGGGTGGTGGAAACACCATATATTTT.

The J gene is TRBJ1-1, the V gene TRBV7-3; 7 bases line up with TRBD1. V shed 5 bases, J shed 0 bases, and the junction held 3 bases outside the gene matches. This CDR3 spans 14 amino acids. The germline V gene encodes CDR1 SGHTA and CDR2 FQGTGA. The DNA of the CDR3 is TGTGCCAGCAGCGCGGGACAGATGAACACTGAAGCTTTCTTT. Protein product: CASSAGQMNTEAFF.

The chain recombines TRBV6-2 or TRBV6-3 with TRBJ1-5, with D perhaps matching TRBD1 (6 bases). The V gene's germline CDR1 is MNHEY and CDR2 SVGEGT. V lost 4 bases and J 6 bases, leaving 13 bases between the germline ends. CDR3 size: 14 residues. The CDR3 is CASSSGVSGQPQHF. The CDR3 bases are TGTGCCAGCAGTTCAGGGGTATCAGGTCAGCCCCAGCATTTT.

V is TRBV5-8 and J is TRBJ2-7; D gene unclear. CDR3 size: 12 residues. Germline-derived CDR1 and CDR2 are SGHTS and YDEGEE. V shed 6 bases and J shed 4 bases, with 11 bases lying between them. CDR3 sequence (DNA): TGTGCCAGCACCAGGCTTTCATACGAGCAGTACTTC. Protein sequence: CASTRLSYEQYF.

The chain links TRBV19 to TRBJ1-2; D unclear. CDR3 size: 13 residues. Trimming took off 7 bases at V and 4 bases at J, with 13 bases between the two ends. In germline, CDR1 is LNHDA, CDR2 SQIVND (reference sequence). The DNA for the CDR3 is TGTGCCAGTACCCCAAGCCCTCTCTATGGCTACACCTTC. This translates into CASTPSPLYGYTF. Variable domain in full (rest from reference TRBV19 and TRBJ1-2): DGGITQSPKYLFRKEGQNVTLSCEQNLNHDAMYWYRQDPGQGLRLIYYSQIVNDFQKGDIAEGYSVSREKKESFPLTVTSAQKNPTAFYLCASTPSPLYGYTFGSGTRLTVV.

The V gene is TRBV7-8, the J gene TRBJ1-2, with D uncertain. Germline CDR1 reads SGHVS; CDR2 reads FQNEAQ. V lost 1 base and J 4 bases, leaving 4 bases between the germline ends. This CDR3 comprises 12 residues. CDR3 loop: CASSLDSYGYTF. The CDR3 region has the DNA TGTGCCAGCAGCTTAGACAGCTATGGCTACACCTTC.

CDR3 in DNA: TGTGCCAGCAGCTTAGGGCAGATCTACGAGCAGTACTTC. Its translation is CASSLGQIYEQYF. The V gene is TRBV7-9, the J gene TRBJ2-7; D uncertain. The CDR3 length is 13 residues. V was pared by 1 base and J by 3 bases, with 7 bases between. The germline V gene encodes CDR1 SEHNR and CDR2 FQNEAQ (reference sequence).

This clone was found a few times. This chain joins TRBV7-6 and TRBJ1-5; TRBD1 might be the D (5 bases). Between the trimmed V and J ends, which lost 0 bases and 0 bases, there was a span of 9 bases. The CDR3 contains 16 residues. Germline V gene lookup returns CDR1 SGHVS and CDR2 FNYEAQ. CDR3 nucleotides: TGTGCCAGCAGCTTAGCGCCAGGGAATAGCAATCAGCCCCAGCATTTT. Its translation is CASSLAPGNSNQPQHF.

This clone was seen only a few times. The chain is built from TRBV9 and TRBJ1-6; no clear D gene. This CDR3 contains 14 residues. V was trimmed by 4 bases and J by 8 bases, leaving 13 bases between them. Germline lookup yields CDR1 SGDLS and CDR2 YYNGEE. CDR3 region: CASSLAAADSPLHF. CDR3 DNA sequence: TGTGCCAGCAGCCTCGCGGCGGCCGATTCACCCCTCCACTTT.

The CDR3 loop is CASSQSINQPQHF. Here the CDR3 DNA reads TGTGCCAGCAGCCAGTCAATCAATCAGCCCCAGCATTTT. This chain connects TRBV3-1 (or the pseudogene TRBV3-2) to TRBJ1-5; D is unclear. V lost 3 bases and J lost 3, with 6 bases in between. This CDR3 has 13 amino acids. The V gene's germline CDR1 is LGHDT and CDR2 YNNKEL (reference sequence).

This sequence joins TRBV7-9 and TRBJ1-2; the D is unclear. Germline assignment: CDR1 SEHNR and CDR2 FQNEAQ (reference sequence). This CDR3 contains 16 residues. Trimming took 1 base from V and 4 from J, leaving 16 bases between them. CDR3 nucleotides: TGTGCCAGCAGCTTAGATACGGATAGGCGGGGCTATGGCTACACCTTC. Translating it yields CASSLDTDRRGYGYTF. Full variable domain (missing parts from reference TRBV7-9 and TRBJ1-2): DTGVSQNPRHKITKRGQNVTFRCDPISEHNRLYWYRQTLGQGPEFLTYFQNEAQLEKSRLLSDRFSAERPKGSFSTLEIQRTEQGDSAMYLCASSLDTDRRGYGYTFGSGTRLTVV.

This sequence joins TRBV30 and TRBJ2-6, with 7 nucleotides matching TRBD1. V gave up 8 bases and J gave up 2 bases; unmatched junction bases: 0. CDR3 size: 12 residues. The germline V gene has CDR1 GTSNPN and CDR2 SVGIG (reference sequence). The CDR3 loop is CAGTAGANVLTF. DNA for the CDR3: TGTGCCGGGACAGCTGGGGCCAACGTCCTGACTTTC.

This chain uses TRBV4-1 with TRBJ2-7, with 9 bases matching TRBD2. J was trimmed by 5 bases and V by 3 bases; bases with no gene match: 8. Looked up from germline, CDR1 is MGHRA and CDR2 is YSYEKL. The CDR3 spans 15 residues. This CDR3 reads CASSQLPGLADEQYF. Written as DNA, the CDR3 is TGCGCCAGCAGCCAGCTTCCGGGACTAGCCGACGAGCAGTACTTC.

The genes are TRBV28 and TRBJ1-5, with D possibly TRBD1 on 6 matching bases. Trimming took 5 bases from V and 0 from J, leaving 11 bases between them. Germline CDR1 reads MDHEN; CDR2 reads SYDVKM. This CDR3 contains 15 residues. This CDR3 reads CASSPLGGSNQPQHF. The CDR3 DNA is TGTGCCAGCAGTCCCCTAGGGGGTAGCAATCAGCCCCAGCATTTT.

V and J are TRBV7-2 and TRBJ2-1; TRBD2 agrees at 10 bases. V was clipped by 5 bases and J by 9 bases; unmatched bases: 10. This CDR3 spans 15 amino acids. Germline V gene lookup returns CDR1 SGHTA and CDR2 FQGNSA. The DNA of the CDR3 is TGTGCCAGCAGCCTTCAGCGGGGGGGCCTGGGTGAGCAGTTCTTC. This translates into CASSLQRGGLGEQFF.

The genes are TRBV6-2 or TRBV6-3 and TRBJ2-2, with 13 bases identical to TRBD2. Per the germline V gene, CDR1 is MNHEY and CDR2 is SVGEGT. The CDR3 loop spans 16 amino acids. The junction had 9 bases not matched to a gene; V was cut back by 6 bases and J by 8 bases. Here the CDR3 DNA reads TGTGCCAGCAGCCCCACTAGCGGGGGGGCCGGAGGGGAGCTGTTTTTT. Translation: CASSPTSGGAGGELFF.

The chain recombines TRBV7-2 with TRBJ2-5, with 10 bases lining up with TRBD1. V dropped 3 bases and J dropped 5; count of bases not matched to a gene: 6. The CDR3 length is 15 residues. The germline V gene encodes CDR1 SGHTA and CDR2 FQGNSA. The chain's CDR3 is CASSFGQGVSETQYF. In DNA, the CDR3 is TGTGCCAGCAGCTTCGGACAGGGGGTGTCGGAGACCCAGTACTTC. The complete variable domain, with remaining parts taken from reference TRBV7-2 and TRBJ2-5, reads GAGVSQSPSNKVTEKGKDVELRCDPISGHTALYWYRQSLGQGLEFLIYFQGNSAPDKSGLPSDRFSAERTGGSVSTLTIQRTQQEDSAVYLCASSFGQGVSETQYFGPGTRLLVL.

The chain uses TRBV12-3 or TRBV12-4 and TRBJ1-2, with TRBD1 identical over 9 bases. With 6 bases clipped from V and 6 bases from J, the junction kept 5 bases outside the gene matches. This CDR3 has 13 residues. CDR3 nucleotide sequence: TGTGCCAGCAGACGACAGGGGGTGGATGGCTACACCTTC. Its translation is CASRRQGVDGYTF.